Listed here are 28 T cell receptor beta chains from one sample, sequenced in a study of blood T cell repertoires in COVID-19. Clones were sequenced by immunoSEQ multiplex PCR, and TCRdb holds only the in-frame ones, with some missing. The table records 130,000 or so clones, about 86% of them present only once. Sequenced input: peripheral blood. These receptors came from a woman aged 55-69 years with acute or convalescent COVID-19.

The chain is built from TRBV25-1 and TRBJ2-5; 9 bases match TRBD2. The CDR3 totals 13 residues. V lost 5 bases and J lost 4; bases outside the gene matches: 2. In germline, CDR1 is MGHDK, CDR2 SYGVNS. The CDR3 reads CASSLAGRETQYF. The CDR3 bases are TGTGCCAGCAGTCTAGCGGGGCGAGAGACCCAGTACTTC.

This sequence joins TRBV18 and TRBJ2-1; D is possibly TRBD1 (5 bases). The CDR3 covers 14 residues. Trimming pared 3 bases from V and 3 bases from J, leaving 9 bases between. Per germline, CDR1 KGHSH and CDR2 LQKENI. The CDR3 nucleotides read TGTGCCAGCTCACCCTCAGGGAACTACAATGAGCAGTTCTTC. It is translated as CASSPSGNYNEQFF.

This rearrangement joins TRBV4-2 to TRBJ1-4; possible D gene TRBD1, 6 bases. V was pared by 0 bases and J by 7 bases, with 12 bases between. CDR3 length: 15 residues. CDR1 is LGHNA, CDR2 YNFKEQ, per germline. The CDR3 spells CASSQDRGAGEKLFF. In nucleotides, the CDR3 is TGTGCCAGCAGCCAAGATCGGGGGGCTGGTGAAAAACTGTTTTTT.

The V and J genes are TRBV12-3 or TRBV12-4 and TRBJ2-1; no firm D call. Trimming removed 1 base from V and 8 bases from J, with 9 bases in between. The CDR3 consists of 13 residues. CDR3 sequence (DNA): TGTGCCAGCAGTTTAGTAGTTATCGATGAGCAGTTCTTC. Its protein product is CASSLVVIDEQFF.

The V gene is TRBV4-2, the J gene TRBJ2-7; possibly TRBD1 for D (6 bases). Germline V lookup: CDR1 LGHNA, CDR2 YNFKEQ. Trimming cost V 0 bases and J 2 bases, with 14 bases left between them. The CDR3 is made up of 16 amino acids. The CDR3 DNA sequence: TGTGCCAGCAGCCAAGAATATTACGGACAGACCTACGAGCAGTACTTC. Protein: CASSQEYYGQTYEQYF.

This sequence joins TRBV7-8 and TRBJ1-3, with 9 bases that match TRBD1. The V segment lost 5 bases and the J segment 2 bases; nucleotides outside the gene matches: 13. The germline V gene encodes CDR1 SGHVS and CDR2 FQNEAQ. CDR3 length equals 18 residues. The CDR3 is CASSPRPLTGGAGNTIYF. CDR3 DNA sequence: TGTGCCAGCAGCCCACGGCCCCTAACAGGGGGCGCTGGAAACACCATATATTTT.

The V and J genes are TRBV4-2 and TRBJ2-1; TRBD2 is a possible D gene (6 bases). The CDR3 is 15 amino acids. Germline CDR1 reads LGHNA; CDR2 reads YNFKEQ. With 1 base removed from V and 1 base from J, the gap between germline ends came to 8 bases. CDR3 region: CASSQARGSYNEQFF. The CDR3 DNA reads as TGTGCCAGCAGCCAAGCTCGGGGGTCCTACAATGAGCAGTTCTTC.

CDR3 sequence (DNA): TGTGCCAGCAGCTTACCGCCCGGGACAGGGGAGCACACCTTC. This gives the protein CASSLPPGTGEHTF. This sequence joins TRBV7-9 and TRBJ1-2; 10 bases agree with TRBD1. Unmatched junction bases numbered 9, after V lost 2 bases and J lost 12 bases. Germline V lookup: CDR1 SEHNR, CDR2 FQNEAQ (reference sequence). This CDR3 has 14 residues.

In DNA, the CDR3 is TGTGCCAGCGGAAGCGGGGTCACAGATACGCAGTATTTT. This translates into CASGSGVTDTQYF. This sequence joins TRBV6-5 and TRBJ2-3; TRBD2 matches at 7 bases. Germline V lookup: CDR1 MNHEY, CDR2 SVGAGI. The CDR3 runs 13 residues. V was clipped by 8 bases and J by 2 bases; unmatched bases: 4.

The chain couples TRBV19 to TRBJ1-5, with no clear D. V was pared by 7 bases and J by 7 bases, with 14 bases between. The length of the CDR3 is 13 residues. Germline V CDR1 and CDR2: LNHDA, SQIVND (reference sequence). The CDR3 DNA reads TGTGCCAGTACCCTATTACCGGGACAGCCCCAGCATTTT. Translated: CASTLLPGQPQHF.

The chain joins TRBV7-3 to TRBJ2-5; 13 bases map to TRBD2. Per the germline V gene, CDR1 is SGHTA and CDR2 is FQGTGA. The length of the CDR3 is 17 residues. Trimming removed 4 bases from V and 1 base from J; junction bases left unmatched: 6. The CDR3 region has the DNA TGTGCCAGCAGCTCATCGGGACTAGCGGGGCTCCAAGAGACCCAGTACTTC. Protein sequence: CASSSSGLAGLQETQYF. The variable domain in full, completed from reference TRBV7-3 and TRBJ2-5, reads GAGVSQTPSNKVTEKGKYVELRCDPISGHTALYWYRQSLGQGPEFLIYFQGTGAADDSGLPNDRFFAVRPEGSVSTLKIQRTERGDSAVYLCASSSSGLAGLQETQYFGPGTRLLVL.

The DNA for the CDR3 is TGTGCCAGCAGTTTACGGGGAGGGGGCACAGATACGCAGTATTTT. Translation gives CASSLRGGGTDTQYF. The chain uses TRBV28 and TRBJ2-3; 7 bases are shared with TRBD2. Germline V CDR1 and CDR2: MDHEN, SYDVKM. This CDR3 region has 15 residues. With 2 bases clipped from V and 1 base from J, the junction kept 3 bases outside the gene matches.

V usage is TRBV19 and J usage is TRBJ2-5; 7 bases map to TRBD2. The trim removed 9 bases at V and 5 bases at J, leaving 0 bases unmatched. CDR1 is LNHDA, CDR2 SQIVND, per germline (reference sequence). The CDR3 extends over 10 amino acids. CDR3: CASGGETQYF. As DNA, the CDR3 is TGTGCCAGCGGGGGGGAGACCCAGTACTTC.

The chain carries TRBV10-3 and TRBJ2-7, with D unresolved. Per the germline V gene, CDR1 is ENHRY and CDR2 is SYGVKD. V was pared by 0 bases and J by 8 bases, with 5 bases between. This CDR3 comprises 11 residues. CDR3 residues: CAISESGQQYF. Here the CDR3 DNA reads TGTGCCATCAGTGAGTCTGGCCAGCAGTACTTC.

V is TRBV30 and J is TRBJ1-1; 10 bases are shared with TRBD1. The J segment lost 4 bases and the V segment lost 3 bases, leaving 11 bases of the junction unmatched. The germline gives CDR1 GTSNPN, CDR2 SVGIG (reference sequence). The CDR3 extends over 16 amino acids. The CDR3 loop reads CAWRITGTGVSTEAFF. DNA of the CDR3: TGTGCCTGGAGAATAACCGGGACAGGGGTAAGCACTGAAGCTTTCTTT.

This sequence joins TRBV15 and TRBJ1-1; tentative D call: TRBD1 (5 bases). Trimming left V 1 base short and J 7 bases short, with 10 bases between. There are 13 residues in the CDR3. CDR1 is LNHNV, CDR2 YYDKDF, per germline (reference sequence). The CDR3 loop reads CATSRVRQSEAFF. The CDR3 DNA follows: TGTGCCACCAGCAGAGTGAGACAGAGTGAAGCTTTCTTT.

The chain employs TRBV6-5 and TRBJ1-6; 7 bases are a match to TRBD1. The CDR3 has 15 amino acids. The V segment lost 5 bases and the J segment 6 bases; nucleotides outside the gene matches: 7. Germline V gene sequence: CDR1 MNHEY, CDR2 SVGAGI. Here the CDR3 DNA reads TGTGCCAGCAGTCGACAGACAGGGCTTAATTCACCCCTCCACTTT. Translation gives CASSRQTGLNSPLHF.

J is TRBJ1-1 and V is TRBV4-2; D possibly corresponds to TRBD1 (5 bases). This CDR3 comprises 17 residues. Trimming removed 1 base at V and 0 bases at J, with 15 bases between. Looked up from germline, CDR1 is LGHNA and CDR2 is YNFKEQ. For the CDR3, the DNA is TGTGCCAGCAGCCAAGTCGATCGGGGGGTAATGAACACTGAAGCTTTCTTT. Its translation: CASSQVDRGVMNTEAFF.

V and J are TRBV4-3 and TRBJ2-1; 7 bases map to TRBD1. The CDR3 consists of 13 residues. Trimming cost V 2 bases and J 7 bases; bases outside gene matches: 2. From germline, CDR1 is LGHNA and CDR2 YSLEER. CDR3 in amino acids: CASSQSRGNEQFF. The CDR3 nucleotides read TGCGCCAGCAGCCAATCCAGGGGGAATGAGCAGTTCTTC.

V usage is TRBV27 and J usage is TRBJ2-7; a weak D match, TRBD1 (5 bases). The V end lost 5 bases, the J end lost 0 bases, and 11 bases lay between the germline ends. The CDR3 loop spans 14 amino acids. Germline lookup yields CDR1 MNHEY and CDR2 SMNVEV (reference sequence). CDR3 DNA: TGTGCCAGCAGTCCGTCGACAGTCTCCTACGAGCAGTACTTC. Protein sequence: CASSPSTVSYEQYF.

The chain uses TRBV9 and TRBJ2-2; TRBD2 agrees at 8 bases. CDR1 is SGDLS, CDR2 YYNGEE, per germline. The CDR3 runs 15 residues. With V trimmed by 4 bases and J by 7 bases, 9 bases remained unmatched. The CDR3 DNA sequence: TGTGCCAGCAGCCCCGGGGGACTAGGGGACGGGGAGCTGTTTTTT. This codes for CASSPGGLGDGELFF.

This clone was picked up one time. The chain has TRBV27 and TRBJ1-4; D is perhaps TRBD1 (5 bases). Germline V gene sequence: CDR1 MNHEY, CDR2 SMNVEV (reference sequence). V was pared by 5 bases and J by 8 bases, with 18 bases between. This CDR3 region has 15 residues. CDR3 sequence: CASSPFSGGEEKLFF. Here the CDR3 DNA reads TGTGCCAGCAGTCCATTTTCCGGGGGAGAGGAAAAACTGTTTTTT. Complete variable domain (other parts from reference TRBV27 and TRBJ1-4): EAQVTQNPRYLITVTGKKLTVTCSQNMNHEYMSWYRQDPGLGLRQIYYSMNVEVTDKGDVPEGYKVSRKEKRNFPLILESPSPNQTSLYFCASSPFSGGEEKLFFGSGTQLSVL.

The rearrangement links TRBV4-2 to TRBJ2-2; weak D call: TRBD2 (5 bases). There are 15 residues in the CDR3. Trimming cost V 4 bases and J 0 bases, with 9 bases left between them. Germline V gives CDR1 LGHNA, CDR2 YNFKEQ. In DNA form, the CDR3 reads TGTGCCAGCAGCCCCGGGGTACCGAACACCGGGGAGCTGTTTTTT. Protein: CASSPGVPNTGELFF.

This clone has more than one count but fewer than ten. V gene TRBV7-2 combines with J gene TRBJ1-6, with TRBD1 matching 7 bases. CDR3 length: 19 amino acids. Unmatched junction bases numbered 16, after V lost 5 bases and J lost 3 bases. CDR1 SGHTA and CDR2 FQGNSA come from the germline V gene. In DNA, the CDR3 is TGTGCCAGCAGCCCACTCCGACAGGGCAAAAATTTCTATAATTCACCCCTCCACTTT. Translated, it gives CASSPLRQGKNFYNSPLHF.

The V call is TRBV3-1 (or the pseudogene TRBV3-2), the J call TRBJ1-3, with unresolved D. This CDR3 has 12 amino acids. Per the germline V gene, CDR1 is LGHDT and CDR2 is YNNKEL (reference sequence). V lost 1 base, J lost 7 bases, and 5 bases lay in between. The CDR3 region is CASSQGGNTIYF. CDR3 nucleotides: TGTGCCAGCAGCCAAGGAGGGAACACCATATATTTT.

The count of this clone is one. The genes are TRBV24-1 and TRBJ2-4; 7 positions agree with TRBD2. The CDR3 sequence is 17 residues long. Trimming removed 5 bases from V and 0 bases from J; junction bases left unmatched: 9. The germline gives CDR1 KGHDR, CDR2 SFDVKD. CDR3 sequence (DNA): TGTGCCACCAGTGGAACGGGGGGAAATACAGCCAAAAACATTCAGTACTTC. The encoded protein is CATSGTGGNTAKNIQYF.

In DNA form, the CDR3 reads TGTGCCAGCAGCACGCGCCGGGACTCTATGCTGGGTGAGCAGTTCTTC. It encodes CASSTRRDSMLGEQFF. The chain uses TRBV11-3 and TRBJ2-1, with a tentative D call TRBD2 (6 bases). Germline CDR1 reads SGHNT; CDR2 reads YENEEA. Trimming shortened V by 5 bases and J by 9 bases, and 23 bases separated the two germline ends. The CDR3 loop spans 16 amino acids.

The chain carries TRBV3-1 (or the pseudogene TRBV3-2) and TRBJ1-2; 9 nucleotides align to TRBD1. Germline CDR1 reads LGHDT; CDR2 reads YNNKEL (reference sequence). The length of the CDR3 is 14 residues. Trimming removed 5 bases from V and 3 bases from J; junction bases left unmatched: 4. The CDR3 coding sequence is TGTGCCAGCAGCATGGGACAGGGATACTATGGCTACACCTTC. Translation: CASSMGQGYYGYTF.